What follows describes a single T cell receptor (beta chain). As yet, its antigen is unknown. This specimen belongs to a study of CD8 T cells in ankylosing spondylitis. Study results and limitations: Researchers reportedly found disease-linked clones significantly enriched in matched ankylosing spondylitis synovial fluid. Blood from ankylosing spondylitis patients appeared to carry a characteristic eight-variant TCR beta motif. Some of the motif variants had earlier been found in reactive arthritis patients' fluid and blood.

For TCR beta, libraries came from quantitative 5'-RACE with molecular barcodes. TCRdb recomputed calls from the 5' RACE reads with MiXCR, one row per CDR3 protein. The sample holds some 270,000 distinct CDR3 sequences, about 20% seen once. The clonotype was recovered from a male donor with ankylosing spondylitis or in good health (not recorded which). The source material was blood, either unsorted or a sorted T cell fraction (not recorded which).

This CDR3 reads CASTPNPNIQYF. The CDR3 nucleotides are TGTGCCAGCACCCCTAACCCAAACATTCAGTACTTC. The chain employs TRBV7-9 and TRBJ2-4, with D uncertain. The CDR3 is 12 residues long. The V gene's germline CDR1 is SEHNR and CDR2 FQNEAQ (reference sequence). Trimming cost V 7 bases and J 6 bases, with 10 bases left between them.